Below, 8 T cell receptor beta chains from the same sample are listed, as sequenced in a study of cytomegalovirus exposure and HLA in healthy donors. PCR amplification relied on 60 Vbeta primers (plus 13 Jbeta primers). Assay used: immunoSEQ multiplex PCR; TCRdb lists only in-frame clones, some missing. The table for this sample gives 55,000 to 80,000 clones. Sequenced sample: PBMCs. The receptor set was obtained from a man aged 40-49 years in good health and CMV-seronegative.

The rearrangement joins TRBV9 to TRBJ2-2, with 13 bases fitting TRBD2. CDR1 and CDR2 from the germline V gene are SGDLS and YYNGEE. This CDR3 comprises 15 residues. V trimming: 6 bases; J trimming: 5 bases; junction bases outside the gene matches: 4. The CDR3 is CASTGLAGATGELFF. CDR3 nucleotides: TGTGCCAGCACCGGACTAGCGGGGGCTACCGGGGAGCTGTTTTTT.

V is TRBV7-3 and J is TRBJ1-2; 10 bases map to TRBD1. CDR3 length: 14 residues. CDR1 and CDR2 (germline): SGHTA, FQGTGA. Trimming removed 8 bases from V and 7 bases from J; junction bases left unmatched: 10. CDR3 region: CASSSGTGALGYTF. The CDR3 DNA reads as TGTGCCAGCTCTTCCGGGACAGGGGCTCTTGGCTACACCTTC.

The V call is TRBV4-2, the J call TRBJ1-1; weak D call: TRBD1 (6 bases). Germline CDR1 reads LGHNA; CDR2 reads YNFKEQ. V shed 0 bases and J shed 3 bases, with 8 bases lying between them. The CDR3 contains 14 residues. CDR3 coding DNA: TGTGCCAGCAGCCAAGATCCAGGGGACACTGAAGCTTTCTTT. It encodes CASSQDPGDTEAFF.

The chain carries TRBV27 and TRBJ1-1, with 7 bases fitting TRBD1. CDR1 MNHEY and CDR2 SMNVEV come from the germline V gene (reference sequence). J was trimmed by 1 base and V by 9 bases; bases with no gene match: 5. The length of the CDR3 is 13 residues. CDR3 loop: CASKHRGNTEAFF. CDR3 in DNA: TGTGCCAGTAAACACAGGGGGAACACTGAAGCTTTCTTT.

The chain employs TRBV18 and TRBJ2-1, with 7 nucleotides matching TRBD2. The germline V gene has CDR1 KGHSH and CDR2 LQKENI. Trimming at V came to 7 bases and at J to 9 bases, leaving 12 bases not matched to a gene. This CDR3 region has 14 residues. CDR3 in amino acids: CASFAAGRTGEQFF. The CDR3, as DNA: TGTGCCAGCTTCGCAGCGGGGAGAACGGGTGAGCAGTTCTTC.

The chain carries TRBV6-5 and TRBJ1-6, with 9 bases aligning to TRBD1. Germline-derived CDR1 and CDR2 are MNHEY and SVGAGI. The V and J ends lost 4 bases and 7 bases, in that order; junction bases with no gene match: 5. This CDR3 region has 15 residues. CDR3 region: CASSSPGQGNSPLHF. DNA for the CDR3: TGTGCCAGCAGTTCTCCGGGACAGGGAAATTCACCCCTCCACTTT.

The chain recombines TRBV29-1 with TRBJ1-2, with 9 bases identical to TRBD1. Germline lookup yields CDR1 SQVTM and CDR2 ANQGSEA. The CDR3 contains 11 residues. V was clipped by 6 bases and J by 8 bases; unmatched bases: 4. Here the CDR3 DNA reads TGCAGCGTCCGGACAGGGGAAGGCTACACCTTC. Translating gives CSVRTGEGYTF. The entire variable domain, with the rest obtained from reference TRBV29-1 and TRBJ1-2, is as follows: SAVISQKPSRDICQRGTSLTIQCQVDSQVTMMFWYRQQPGQSLTLIATANQGSEATYESGFVIDKFPISRPNLTFSTLTVSNMSPEDSSIYLCSVRTGEGYTFGSGTRLTVV.

The J gene is TRBJ2-1, the V gene TRBV10-3; 8 bases map to TRBD1. In germline, CDR1 is ENHRY, CDR2 SYGVKD. Trimming at V came to 2 bases and at J to 7 bases, leaving 13 bases not matched to a gene. The CDR3 covers 17 residues. In DNA form, the CDR3 reads TGTGCCATCAGTGAGCAGTCGGGGCAGGGGGCGAGAAATGAGCAGTTCTTC. Encoded protein: CAISEQSGQGARNEQFF.